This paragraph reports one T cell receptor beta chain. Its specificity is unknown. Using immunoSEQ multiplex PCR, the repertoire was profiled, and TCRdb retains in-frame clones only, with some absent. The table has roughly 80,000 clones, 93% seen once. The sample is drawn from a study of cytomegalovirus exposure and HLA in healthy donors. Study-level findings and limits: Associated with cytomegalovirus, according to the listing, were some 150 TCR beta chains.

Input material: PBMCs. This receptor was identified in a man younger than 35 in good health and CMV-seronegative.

CDR3 bases: TGTGCCAGCAGCCCCGGGACATTGCCTTCCTCTGGAAACACCATATATTTT. The encoded protein is CASSPGTLPSSGNTIYF. The rearrangement joins TRBV7-6 to TRBJ1-3; D may be TRBD1 (6 bases). Germline-derived CDR1 and CDR2 are SGHVS and FNYEAQ. V was pared by 5 bases and J by 0 bases, with 17 bases between. The CDR3 has 17 residues.